The entry that follows covers one T cell receptor beta chain sequence. What it binds is not known. Germline CDR1 and CDR2: MDHEN and SYDVKM. The CDR3 is made up of 12 amino acids. Trimming shortened V by 7 bases and J by 5 bases, and 11 bases separated the two germline ends. The record originates from a study of early T cells in non-severe SARS-CoV-2 infection. Findings and caveats of the study: Anti-spike CD8 specificities were favored by VDJdb matching, whose results missed private and CD4 specificities.

As part of library construction, unique molecular identifiers were attached to individual cDNA molecules. TCRdb ran MiXCR on the 5' RACE reads and lists one entry per CDR3 protein. The table has over 100,000 distinct CDR3 sequences, about an eighth seen once. The sample was whole blood. The receptor comes from an adult who was a healthcare worker with PCR-confirmed SARS-CoV-2 infection or an uninfected control (not recorded which). The chain carries TRBV28 and TRBJ1-1; D is perhaps TRBD1 (6 bases). The CDR3 loop is CASKQGGTEAFF. CDR3 sequence (DNA): TGTGCCAGCAAACAAGGGGGGACTGAAGCTTTCTTT.